The clone carrying this TCR beta chain was seen many times. Germline CDR1 SQVTM, CDR2 ANQGSEA. The CDR3 length is 10 residues. V was trimmed by 8 bases and J by 1 base, leaving 5 bases between them. The sample belongs to a study of T cells in Graves' hyperthyroidism and ophthalmopathy. Aged 18 to 65, the patients had hyperthyroidism that was newly diagnosed and had lasted under 2 months. The study collected blood at first hyperthyroidism diagnosis, before any ophthalmopathy symptoms arose. Authors of the study amplified TCR beta CDR3 regions from RNA transcripts. With the HTBI primer set, the TCR CDR3 went through a first round of RT-PCR. TCRdb recomputed calls from the multiplex PCR reads with MiXCR, one row per CDR3 protein. The sample shows a few hundred thousand distinct CDR3 sequences, just over 14% of them seen only once.

Sequencing was done on a sample of blood. The TCR was taken from a middle-aged woman with Graves' hyperthyroidism that later progressed to Graves' ophthalmopathy. The rearrangement links TRBV29-1 to TRBJ2-5; D call uncertain. The CDR3 sequence: CSLSQETQYF. The DNA of the CDR3 is TGCAGCCTGTCCCAAGAGACCCAGTACTTC.